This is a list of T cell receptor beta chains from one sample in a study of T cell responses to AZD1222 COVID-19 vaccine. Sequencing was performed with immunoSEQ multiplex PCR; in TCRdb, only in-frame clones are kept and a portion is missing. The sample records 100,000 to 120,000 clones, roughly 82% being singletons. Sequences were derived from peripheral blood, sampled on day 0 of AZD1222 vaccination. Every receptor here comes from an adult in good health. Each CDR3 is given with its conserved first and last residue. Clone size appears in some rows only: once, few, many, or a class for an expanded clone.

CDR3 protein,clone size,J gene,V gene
CASSLAQGMNTEAFF,NA,TRBJ1-1,TRBV7-9
CASSGGGSEKLFF,NA,TRBJ1-4,TRBV5-4
CASSPGTPNTEAFF,NA,TRBJ1-1,TRBV19
CASSPTRAQPQHF,NA,TRBJ1-5,TRBV11-2
CASSLGAQGRGSSYGYTF,NA,TRBJ1-2,TRBV5-1
CASSVASWEGNFEQYF,NA,TRBJ2-7,TRBV9
CASSPLVGGENVLTF,NA,TRBJ2-6,TRBV18
CASSPGSFGGTTDTQYF,few,TRBJ2-3,TRBV5-1
CASSLGGGRAFF,NA,TRBJ1-1,TRBV12-3/TRBV12-4
CASSKSPGKGYEQYF,NA,TRBJ2-7,TRBV21-1
CAWRFGQGIYGYTF,NA,TRBJ1-2,TRBV30
CATREMNTEAFF,NA,TRBJ1-1,TRBV21-1
CAISDTDTQYF,NA,TRBJ2-3,TRBV2
CATSRDQGYSYNEQFF,NA,TRBJ2-1,TRBV15
CASSVSNTEAFF,NA,TRBJ1-1,TRBV5-1
CASPVEKQLGFNWSPLHF,NA,TRBJ1-6,TRBV2
CASSQDHLWASSYEQYF,NA,TRBJ2-7,TRBV4-1
CASSLGQSMLNTEAFF,once,TRBJ1-1,TRBV5-4
CSASMRGENYGYTF,NA,TRBJ1-2,TRBV20-1
CASSLNQERQYF,NA,TRBJ2-3,TRBV7-9
CASSQDKGDSPLHF,NA,TRBJ1-6,TRBV4-2
CAISETGYTEAFF,NA,TRBJ1-1,TRBV10-3
CASRSWGTEAFF,NA,TRBJ1-1,TRBV6-5
CASGLPSATETQYF,NA,TRBJ2-5,TRBV12-5
CASDRRPGNTIYF,NA,TRBJ1-3,TRBV12-3/TRBV12-4
CASRTGHPYGYTF,NA,TRBJ1-2,TRBV12-3/TRBV12-4